This T cell receptor (beta chain) was documented in a study of OX40 agonist ivuxolimab in advanced cancers. Overall study context: Dose-escalation patients suffered from hepatocellular carcinoma, melanoma, renal cell or head and neck cancer. Mean age 60 years, range roughly 20 to 85; approximately 83% male.

Turning to this clone: Its antigen is unidentified.

Sequencing used immunoSEQ multiplex PCR; TCRdb keeps in-frame clones, though not all of them. The sample has about 53,000 clones, roughly 79% seen once. Sampling times: baseline, cycle 4 day 1, cycle 7 day 1. The V segment lost 0 bases and the J segment 0 bases; nucleotides outside the gene matches: 4. CDR1 is SGHTA, CDR2 FQGNSA, per germline. This CDR3 has 17 residues. Overall study findings and caveats: In the expanded peripheral T cells, antigen specificity was never determined.

The clonotype was recovered from an adult with an advanced solid tumor such as melanoma, head and neck, liver or kidney cancer. The genes are TRBV7-2 and TRBJ1-4; 7 nucleotides line up with TRBD1. The starting material was CD4+ or CD8+ T cells sorted from blood, obtained in a trial of the OX40 agonist ivuxolimab. CDR3 coding DNA: TGTGCCAGCAGCTTAGCAGGGGGCGCTGCAACTAATGAAAAACTGTTTTTT. Its translation is CASSLAGGAATNEKLFF.